This TCR beta chain was sequenced in a study of control samples from healthy donors and cancer patients. V was shortened by 2 bases and J by 6 bases, with 11 bases between the two germline ends. The germline CDR1 and CDR2 sequences are SGHAT and FQNNGV. This CDR3 comprises 14 residues. TCRdb's table, derived via immunoSEQ multiplex PCR, lists solely in-frame clones and lacks some. This sample has 25,000 to 30,000 clones, with around nine tenths found just once. The receptor's source is a woman between 40 and 55 years old with lung cancer. This chain connects TRBV11-2 to TRBJ1-5; D not certain. Sample: PBMCs. This CDR3 is CASSLNLGPQPQHF. The CDR3 coding sequence is TGTGCCAGCAGCTTAAACCTAGGCCCTCAGCCCCAGCATTTT.